Presented here are 8 T cell receptor beta chains from one specimen sequenced in a study of tumor and adjacent non-tumor tissue in lung cancer. RNA was extracted from bulk tissue without any cell sorting. A modified ARM-PCR protocol with three rounds of nested PCR amplified TCRbeta. TCRdb re-called the multiplex PCR reads through MiXCR, storing one row per CDR3 protein. The sample carries approximately 76,000 distinct CDR3 sequences, approximately 68% recorded once. Sequences were obtained from lung tumor tissue. All receptors come from a woman in her 70s with non-small cell lung cancer.

In the case of this clonotype: Since a much larger clone is just one base distant, this may be a read error. The CDR3 end shows no conserved phenylalanine or tryptophan, and so a read error is likely. The chain has TRBV7-3 and TRBJ2-5; TRBD1 matches 7 bases. CDR1 is SGHTA, CDR2 FQGTGA, per germline. This CDR3 is 15 amino acids long. V lost 1 base to trimming and J lost 4 bases; unmatched junction nucleotides: 6. The CDR3 protein is CASSLNRGNGETQYL. As DNA, the CDR3 is TGTGCCAGCAGCTTAAACAGGGGTAACGGAGAGACCCAGTACTTA.

This clonotype was recorded only once. One end of the junction does not line up with germline, which may come from a read error. This chain uses TRBV11-1 with TRBJ2-1; D perhaps matches TRBD2 (6 bases). CDR1 SGHAT and CDR2 FQDESV come from the germline V gene (reference sequence). This CDR3 comprises 16 residues. The CDR3 sequence is CASSLALASLYNERFF. CDR3 in DNA: TGTGCCAGCAGTTTAGCCCTAGCGAGCCTGTACAATGAGCGGTTCTTC.

As concerns this clonotype: The final CDR3 position lacks the conserved phenylalanine or tryptophan, pointing to a likely read error. The J gene is TRBJ1-6, the V gene TRBV4-1; the D is unclear. Germline loops: CDR1 MGHRA, CDR2 YSYEKL. This CDR3 is built from 16 residues. V was trimmed by 5 bases and J by 5 bases, leaving 16 bases between them. This CDR3 is CASSYFTVTDNSPLHY. CDR3 DNA: TGCGCCAGCAGCTATTTCACAGTCACCGATAATTCACCCCTCCACTAT.

Remarks on this clonotype: Sequence at one end of the junction differs from germline and may be a read error. This chain joins TRBV5-6 and TRBJ1-2; D is unresolved. The CDR3 covers 12 residues. Germline CDR1 reads SGHDT; CDR2 reads YYEEEE. CDR3 sequence reads: CASNLPLTFYTF. In DNA form, the CDR3 reads TGTGCCAGCAACTTGCCACTTACTTTCTACACCTTC.

About this clonotype itself: One end of the junction does not line up with germline, which may come from a read error. The chain couples TRBV11-2 to TRBJ2-3, with 8 bases matching TRBD2. Germline V gene data show CDR1 as SGHAT and CDR2 as FQNNGV. CDR3 length: 15 amino acids. This chain's CDR3 is CVSSFTSGTTDTQYF. The CDR3 DNA reads as TGTGTCAGCAGCTTCACTAGCGGTACCACAGATACACAGTATTTT. The entire variable domain, with the rest obtained from reference TRBV11-2 and TRBJ2-3, is as follows: EAGVAQSPRYKIIEKRQSVAFWCNPISGHATLYWYQQILGQGPKLLIQFQNNGVVDDSQLPKDRFSAERLKGVDSTLKIQPAKLEDSAVYLCVSSFTSGTTDTQYFGPGTRLTVL.

This clonotype was found many times. The V call is TRBV20-1, the J call TRBJ2-7; D is perhaps TRBD1 (7 bases). The CDR3 is made up of 15 amino acids. CDR1 and CDR2 (germline): DFQATT, SNEGSKA (reference sequence). V lost 0 bases, J lost 4 bases, and 16 bases lay in between. As DNA, the CDR3 is TGCAGTGCTAGAGATCCCTCAGGGGGGATTTACGAGCAGTACTTC. It is translated as CSARDPSGGIYEQYF.

This clonotype showed up just once. At one of its ends the junction is not consistent with the germline gene, which may arise from a read error. The V and J genes are TRBV6-1 and TRBJ1-4, with D perhaps TRBD1 (5 bases). The CDR3 length is 15 residues. Germline V gives CDR1 MNHNS, CDR2 SASEGT. CDR3 protein: CASTGGEGWIEKLFF. The CDR3 bases are TGCGCCAGCACCGGAGGGGAGGGTTGGATTGAAAAACTGTTTTTT.

This clonotype has ten or more counts. A much bigger clone sits one base away, suggesting this may be a read error. The chain combines TRBV29-1 with TRBJ2-1; tentative D call: TRBD1 (6 bases). V lost 7 bases and J 4 bases, leaving 11 bases between the germline ends. The germline V gene encodes CDR1 SQVTM and CDR2 ANQGSEA. This CDR3 comprises 12 residues. CDR3 DNA: TGCAGCGGAGATCAGGGGTACAATGAGCAGTTCTTC. Translation gives CSGDQGYNEQFF.